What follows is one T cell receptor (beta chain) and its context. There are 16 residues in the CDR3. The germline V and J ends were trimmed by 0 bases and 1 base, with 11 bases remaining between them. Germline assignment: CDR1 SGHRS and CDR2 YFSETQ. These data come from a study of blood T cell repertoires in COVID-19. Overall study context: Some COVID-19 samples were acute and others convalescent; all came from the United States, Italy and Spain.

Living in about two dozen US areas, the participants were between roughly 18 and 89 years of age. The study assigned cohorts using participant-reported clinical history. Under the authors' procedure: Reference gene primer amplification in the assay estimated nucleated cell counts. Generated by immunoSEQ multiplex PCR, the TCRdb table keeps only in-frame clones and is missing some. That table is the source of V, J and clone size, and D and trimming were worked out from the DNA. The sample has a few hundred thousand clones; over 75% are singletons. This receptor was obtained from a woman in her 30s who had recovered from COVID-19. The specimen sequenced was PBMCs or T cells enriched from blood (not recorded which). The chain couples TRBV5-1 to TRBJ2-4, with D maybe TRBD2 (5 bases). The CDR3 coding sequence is TGCGCCAGCAGCTTGGCAGCGGAATGGGCCAAAAACATTCAGTACTTC. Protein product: CASSLAAEWAKNIQYF.